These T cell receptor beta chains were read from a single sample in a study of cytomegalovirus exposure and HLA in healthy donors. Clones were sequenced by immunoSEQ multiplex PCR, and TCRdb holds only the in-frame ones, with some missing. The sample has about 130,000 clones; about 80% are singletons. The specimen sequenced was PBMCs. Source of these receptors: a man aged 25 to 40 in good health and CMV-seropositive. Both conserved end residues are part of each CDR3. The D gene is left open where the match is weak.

cdr3_nt: TGTGCTAGTGCCTCTGGGGGCAGGGGGCAGGAGGAGACCCAGTACTTC; cdr3_aa: CASASGGRGQEETQYF; j_call: TRBJ2-5; v_call: TRBV12-5; d_call: TRBD1
cdr3_nt: TGTGCCAGCAGCTTTAATGAGGGGGAGTACGAGCAGTACTTC; cdr3_aa: CASSFNEGEYEQYF; j_call: TRBJ2-7; v_call: TRBV11-1; d_call: NA
cdr3_nt: TGCGCCAGCAGCCAAGTCCTGCGGGGGGACCGCAATCAGCCCCAGCATTTT; cdr3_aa: CASSQVLRGDRNQPQHF; j_call: TRBJ1-5; v_call: TRBV4-1; d_call: NA
cdr3_nt: TGCGCCAGCAGCCTGGACAGCTACACTGAAGCTTTCTTT; cdr3_aa: CASSLDSYTEAFF; j_call: TRBJ1-1; v_call: TRBV5-1; d_call: NA
cdr3_nt: TGTGCCAGCAGCTTTATGAGGAGCGGTGGAAACACCATATATTTT; cdr3_aa: CASSFMRSGGNTIYF; j_call: TRBJ1-3; v_call: TRBV7-9; d_call: NA
cdr3_nt: TGTGCCAGCAGTGGGGGGGCGGGCAATGAGCAGTTCTTC; cdr3_aa: CASSGGAGNEQFF; j_call: TRBJ2-1; v_call: TRBV6-5; d_call: NA
cdr3_nt: TGTGCCACCAGCACGAGAAGGACTAGGAGTGGCTACACCTTC; cdr3_aa: CATSTRRTRSGYTF; j_call: TRBJ1-2; v_call: TRBV15; d_call: NA
cdr3_nt: TGCGCCAGCAGCCAAGATGGGACAGTAGATAACTATGGCTACACCTTC; cdr3_aa: CASSQDGTVDNYGYTF; j_call: TRBJ1-2; v_call: TRBV4-1; d_call: TRBD1
cdr3_nt: TGTGCCAGCAGCTTTGGCATCGGACAGGGGTCGGACATTCAGTACTTC; cdr3_aa: CASSFGIGQGSDIQYF; j_call: TRBJ2-4; v_call: TRBV5-6; d_call: TRBD1
cdr3_nt: TGTGCCAGCAGCGTAGGGGAGAGCACGGATACGCAGTATTTT; cdr3_aa: CASSVGESTDTQYF; j_call: TRBJ2-3; v_call: TRBV9; d_call: NA
cdr3_nt: TGTGCCATTAATGGACAGGGCGGCAACGAGCAGTACTTC; cdr3_aa: CAINGQGGNEQYF; j_call: TRBJ2-7; v_call: TRBV10-3; d_call: TRBD1
cdr3_nt: TGTGCCAGCAGCCCAAGGACTAGCGGGGGGGTCTACGAGCAGTACTTC; cdr3_aa: CASSPRTSGGVYEQYF; j_call: TRBJ2-7; v_call: TRBV9; d_call: TRBD2
cdr3_nt: TGTGCCAGTAGTATGGCAGAAGTCTATGGCTACACCTTC; cdr3_aa: CASSMAEVYGYTF; j_call: TRBJ1-2; v_call: TRBV19; d_call: NA
cdr3_nt: TGTGCCAGCAGGGGAACGGGAAAAAGGGTCAATGGCTACACCTTC; cdr3_aa: CASRGTGKRVNGYTF; j_call: TRBJ1-2; v_call: TRBV6-6; d_call: NA